This T cell receptor (beta chain) came from a study of T cell repertoires in cytomegalovirus infection. Turning to the study itself: Epitope selection comprised recently identified HLA-C-restricted CMV epitopes and well-studied HLA-B-restricted CMV epitopes. Both CMV infection and a matching HLA type were indicated by public TCR beta signatures. Study-wide findings and caveats: Cumulative frequency of public TCR beta families picked out carriers of CMV plus the relevant HLA. Across the ex vivo response, the dominant clonotypes were HLA-C-restricted CMV-specific TCR beta clonotypes.

This clonotype was seen a single time. Its antigen is unknown. The CDR3 has 14 amino acids. Trimming cost V 4 bases and J 4 bases, with 11 bases left between them. CDR1 is LGHDT, CDR2 YNNKEL, per germline (reference sequence). TCRdb reanalysed the reads using MiXCR and keeps one entry per CDR3 protein. The table shows about 920,000 distinct CDR3 sequences, with roughly a third occurring only once. Here the sequenced sample was cultured CD8+ T cells from PBMCs, taken from culture after CMV antigen stimulation. The receptor was isolated from a human donor in good health (CMV status not recorded). Some clones in this sample may be carry-over from other donors' samples. The chain uses TRBV3-1 and TRBJ2-4; D is possibly TRBD1 (6 bases). The CDR3 loop is CASSRTGQKNIQYF. The CDR3 nucleotides are TGTGCCAGCAGCCGCACGGGACAAAAAAACATTCAGTACTTC.